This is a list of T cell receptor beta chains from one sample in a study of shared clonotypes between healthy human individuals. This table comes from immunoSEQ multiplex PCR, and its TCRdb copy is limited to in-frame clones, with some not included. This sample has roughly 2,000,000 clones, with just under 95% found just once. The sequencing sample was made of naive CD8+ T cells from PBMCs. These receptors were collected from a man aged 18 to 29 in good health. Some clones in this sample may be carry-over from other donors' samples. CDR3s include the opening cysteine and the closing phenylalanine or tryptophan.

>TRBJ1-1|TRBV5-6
CASSLGIEAFF
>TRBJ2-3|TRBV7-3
CASSLTPGPTTDTQYF
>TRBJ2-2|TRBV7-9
CARGGAAGELFF
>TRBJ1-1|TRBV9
CASSTNPGTLNTEAFF
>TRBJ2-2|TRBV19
CASSTRQGHYTGELFF
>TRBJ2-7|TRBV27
CASGTRDSSYEQYF
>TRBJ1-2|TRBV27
CASSPSMGALDYGYTF
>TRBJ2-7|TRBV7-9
CASTPRLGLDSYEQYF
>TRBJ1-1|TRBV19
CASSIGQMNTEAFF
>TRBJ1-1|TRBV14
CASSLGPLGAFF
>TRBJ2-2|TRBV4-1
CASSELHTVGNTGELFF
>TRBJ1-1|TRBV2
CATSQGDTEAFF
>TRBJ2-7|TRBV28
CASTPWASGSREQYF
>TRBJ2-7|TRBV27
CASSLSRGNHEQYF
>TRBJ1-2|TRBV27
CASSLSGAGNGYTF
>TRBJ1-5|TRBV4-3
CASSQEVAAEGNQPQHF
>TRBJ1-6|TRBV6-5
CASSYAAEGTSPLHF
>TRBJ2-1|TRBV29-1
CSVGAGQVFYNEQFF
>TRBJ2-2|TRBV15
CATSKGGQGVDTGELFF
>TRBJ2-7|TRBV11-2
CASSPLVSYEQYF
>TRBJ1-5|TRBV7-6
CASSSGTGSNQPQHF
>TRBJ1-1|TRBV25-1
CASSEIGLNTEAFF
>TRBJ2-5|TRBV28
CASSYRGTSSQETQYF
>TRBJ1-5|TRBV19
CASSILGTGNQPQHF
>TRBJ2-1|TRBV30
CAYYDRVTYNEQFF
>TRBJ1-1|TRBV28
CASSLEGYGVNTEAFF
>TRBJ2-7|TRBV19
CASSMRGAREQYF
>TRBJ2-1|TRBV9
CASSVGRSSYNEQFF
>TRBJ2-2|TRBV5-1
CASSFFSGVNTGELFF
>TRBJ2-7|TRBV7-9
CASSPGTGRWEQYF
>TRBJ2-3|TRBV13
CASSQRTASTDTQYF
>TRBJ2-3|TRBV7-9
CASSFPRLAGDTDTQYF
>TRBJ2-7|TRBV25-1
CASSGDSRSYEQYF
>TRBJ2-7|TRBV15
CATSRYLDSPTYEQYF
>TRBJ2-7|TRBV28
CASSSPLEGQVGEQYF
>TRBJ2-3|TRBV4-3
CASSPYPRLAGSTDTQYF
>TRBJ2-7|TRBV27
CASSLSGWGLSYEQYF
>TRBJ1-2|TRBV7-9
CASSPQGPPSEANYGYTF
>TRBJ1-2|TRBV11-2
CASSFFAPRGLEGYTF
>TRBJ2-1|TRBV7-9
CASSLGTEDEQFF
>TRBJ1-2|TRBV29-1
CSVDQGGFYGYTF
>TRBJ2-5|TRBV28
CASKRQETQYF
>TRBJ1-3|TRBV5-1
CASSPRDKPVASIYF
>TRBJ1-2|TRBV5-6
CASSLAPENYGYTF
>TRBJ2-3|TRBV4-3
CASSQDAPGTRVQDTQYF
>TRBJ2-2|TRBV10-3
CAISDVPGRRFNTGELFF
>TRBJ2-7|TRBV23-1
CASSQSGRQGAYEQYF
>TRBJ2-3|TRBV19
CASSLLRTSTDTQYF
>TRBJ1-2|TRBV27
CASSTGAGGYTF
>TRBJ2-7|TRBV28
CASSLQGREQYF